This T cell receptor beta chain was captured in a study of cytomegalovirus exposure and HLA in healthy donors. Primers for the PCR totalled 60 Vbeta and 13 Jbeta. Using immunoSEQ multiplex PCR, the repertoire was profiled, and TCRdb retains in-frame clones only, with some absent. The sample holds 100,000 to 150,000 clones. This TCR was sampled from a woman in her thirties or forties in good health and CMV-seropositive. Sequences were obtained from PBMCs.

Here the CDR3 reads CAIRGAGRQETQYF. As DNA, the CDR3 is TGTGCCATTCGGGGGGCAGGGCGCCAAGAGACCCAGTACTTC. The gene calls are TRBV6-1 and TRBJ2-5; tentatively, D is TRBD2 (7 bases). Germline CDR1 and CDR2: MNHNS and SASEGT. The V end was cut by 10 bases, the J end by 1 base, with 16 bases between. This CDR3 region has 14 residues.